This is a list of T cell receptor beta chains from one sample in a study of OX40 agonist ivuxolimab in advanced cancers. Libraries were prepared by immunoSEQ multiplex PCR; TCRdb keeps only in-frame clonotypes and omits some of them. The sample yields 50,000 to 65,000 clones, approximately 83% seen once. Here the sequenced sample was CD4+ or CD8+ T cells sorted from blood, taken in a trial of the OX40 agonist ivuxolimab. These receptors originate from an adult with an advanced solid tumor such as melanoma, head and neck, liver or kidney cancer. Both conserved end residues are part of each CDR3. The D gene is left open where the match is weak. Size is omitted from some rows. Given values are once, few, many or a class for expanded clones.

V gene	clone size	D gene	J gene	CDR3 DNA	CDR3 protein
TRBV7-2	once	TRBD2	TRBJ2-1	TGTGCCAGCAGCCTACTCCGGACTAGAGGTGAGCAGTTCTTC	CASSLLRTRGEQFF
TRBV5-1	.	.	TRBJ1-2	TGCGCCAGCAGCTCGACGGGGTTTGGCTACACCTTC	CASSSTGFGYTF
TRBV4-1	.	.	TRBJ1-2	TGCGCCAGCAGCCAAGACCGGACTTCGACTTTACGTGGCTACACCTTC	CASSQDRTSTLRGYTF
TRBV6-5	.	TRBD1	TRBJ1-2	TGTGCCAGCAGGGGACAGGGGAAGGACTATGGCTACACCTTC	CASRGQGKDYGYTF
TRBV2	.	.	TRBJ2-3	TGTGCCAGCAGTGAAGAATGGAGGGGAAATGTCCTCGCGGATACGCAGTATTTT	CASSEEWRGNVLADTQYF
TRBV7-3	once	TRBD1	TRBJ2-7	TGTGCCAGCAGCATAACCGGGACAGGGGTCCACGAGCAGTACTTC	CASSITGTGVHEQYF
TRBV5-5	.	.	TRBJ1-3	TGTGCCAGCACGCCGTGGGGGTTTGGAAACACCATATATTTT	CASTPWGFGNTIYF
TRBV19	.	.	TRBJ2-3	TGTGCCAGTAGTATAGATCTTCGAGATACGCAGTATTTT	CASSIDLRDTQYF
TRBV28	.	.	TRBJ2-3	TGTGCCAGCAGTCAACCGGCAGATACGCAGTATTTT	CASSQPADTQYF
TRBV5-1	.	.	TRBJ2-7	TGCGCCAGCAGCTCGGGCAATTCCTACGAGCAGTACTTC	CASSSGNSYEQYF
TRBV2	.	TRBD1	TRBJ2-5	TGTGCCAGCAAAAGAACAGGGGCTACGGCCCAAGAGACCCAGTACTTC	CASKRTGATAQETQYF
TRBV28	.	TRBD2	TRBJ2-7	TGTGCCAGCAGTTCGGGGACTAGTAGGTACGAGCAGTACTTC	CASSSGTSRYEQYF
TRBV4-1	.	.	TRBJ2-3	TGCGCCAGCAGCCAAGAAGGGCGGGACGGCACAGATACGCAGTATTTT	CASSQEGRDGTDTQYF
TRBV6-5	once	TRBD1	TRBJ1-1	TGTGCCAGCAGCACCGGGACAGGGGGCGAACCTTGGGCTTTCTTT	CASSTGTGGEPWAFF
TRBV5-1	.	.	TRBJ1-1	TGCGCCAGCAAATGGAGTATCCTGAACACTGAAGCTTTCTTT	CASKWSILNTEAFF
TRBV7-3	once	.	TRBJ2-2	TGTGCCAGCAGCTTAAAGAACACCGGGGAGCTGTTTTTT	CASSLKNTGELFF
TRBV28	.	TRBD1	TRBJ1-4	TGTGCCAGCAGCCCTGCAGGGGGGTGGGTTGAAAAACTGTTTTTT	CASSPAGGWVEKLFF
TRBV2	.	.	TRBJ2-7	TGTGCCAGCAGGGCCCGAAGTTCGGCAGCCGAGCAGTACTTC	CASRARSSAAEQYF
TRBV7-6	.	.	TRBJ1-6	TGTGCCAGCAGCTTAGCGGGGAATAATTCACCCCTCCACTTT	CASSLAGNNSPLHF
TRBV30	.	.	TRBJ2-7	TGTGCCTCTGCCGGGCAGGGGTACGAGCAGTACTTC	CASAGQGYEQYF
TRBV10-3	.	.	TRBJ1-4	TGTGCCATCAGTCGCCACAGGGATATTACTAATGAAAAACTGTTTTTT	CAISRHRDITNEKLFF
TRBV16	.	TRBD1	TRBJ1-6	TGTGCCAGCAGCCAATTCGGACAGGGTGACTCCTATAATTCACCCCTCCACTTT	CASSQFGQGDSYNSPLHF
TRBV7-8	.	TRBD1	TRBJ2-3	TGTGCCAGCATCACGGGGACAGGACCGAGCACAGATACGCAGTATTTT	CASITGTGPSTDTQYF
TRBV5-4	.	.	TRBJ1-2	TGTGCCAGCAGCTTGGCCTTGGGGACGGGCTATGGCTACACCTTC	CASSLALGTGYGYTF
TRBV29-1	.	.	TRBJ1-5	TGCAGCGCCGGACAGAGCAATCAGCCCCAGCATTTT	CSAGQSNQPQHF
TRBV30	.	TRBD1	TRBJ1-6	TGTGCCTGGGAGCAGGGGGCTGGTAATTCACCCCTCCACTTT	CAWEQGAGNSPLHF
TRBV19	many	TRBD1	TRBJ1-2	TGTGCCAGTAGTATAGACTCACAGGGGAACTATGGCTACACCTTC	CASSIDSQGNYGYTF
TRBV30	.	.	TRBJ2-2	TGTGCCTGGAGGTACCTAGCGAGCACCGGGGAGCTGTTTTTT	CAWRYLASTGELFF
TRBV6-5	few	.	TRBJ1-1	TGTGCCAGCAGTTACTCGATTGAGAACACTGAAGCTTTCTTT	CASSYSIENTEAFF
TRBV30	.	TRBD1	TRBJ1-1	TGTGCCTGGAGTGTACAAGGGGGCGCGATGAAGGCTTTCTTT	CAWSVQGGAMKAFF
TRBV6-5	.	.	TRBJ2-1	TGTGCCAGCACCTCGAGGGTGGGAGGCCACAATGAGCAGTTCTTC	CASTSRVGGHNEQFF
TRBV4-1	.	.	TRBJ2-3	TGCGCCAGCAGCCCAGGACTAACGGGGGCCACAGATACGCAGTATTTT	CASSPGLTGATDTQYF
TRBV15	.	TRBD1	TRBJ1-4	TGTGCCACCAGCAGAGGACAGGGGAATGAAAAACTGTTTTTT	CATSRGQGNEKLFF
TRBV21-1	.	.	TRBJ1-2	TGTGCCAGCAGCCCTACAGGGGGGTATGGCTACACCTTC	CASSPTGGYGYTF
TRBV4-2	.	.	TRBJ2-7	TGTGCCAGCAGCTTGGTTGGGGCTCTCCACGAGCAGTACTTC	CASSLVGALHEQYF
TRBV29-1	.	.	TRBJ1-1	TGCAGCGCATTGCCCCAAAAGGACACTGAAGCTTTCTTT	CSALPQKDTEAFF
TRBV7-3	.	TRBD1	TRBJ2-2	TGTGCCAGCAGCTTGCGACCGGGACAGGGGACCGGGGAGCTGTTTTTT	CASSLRPGQGTGELFF
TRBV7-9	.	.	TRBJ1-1	TGTGCCAGCAGCTTAGGGCCCCCCAGCGGTCCGGGGAACACTGAAGCTTTCTTT	CASSLGPPSGPGNTEAFF
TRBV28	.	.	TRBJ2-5	TGTGCCAGCAGACAAGAGACCCAGTACTTC	CASRQETQYF
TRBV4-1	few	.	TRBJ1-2	TGCGCCAGCAGCCAAGATCGAGGGCGCCTGCATGGCTACACCTTC	CASSQDRGRLHGYTF
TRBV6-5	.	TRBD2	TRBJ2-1	TGTGCCAGCAGTTACGCCGCACTAGCGGGAGTCGATGAGCAGTTCTTC	CASSYAALAGVDEQFF
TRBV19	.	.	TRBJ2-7	TGTGCCAGTAGTGTTCAGGGATCCTACGAGCAGTACTTC	CASSVQGSYEQYF
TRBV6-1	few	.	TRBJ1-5	TGTGCCAGCAGTGTTACCCGGCTTGGGAGGATCGGCAATCAGCCCCAGCATTTT	CASSVTRLGRIGNQPQHF
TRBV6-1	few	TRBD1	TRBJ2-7	TGTGCCAGCGATAGGGATACGACAGGGGCTGTCGAGCAGTACTTC	CASDRDTTGAVEQYF
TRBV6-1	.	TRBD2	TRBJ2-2	TGTGCCAGCACCCCCCGGGGGGCCGGGGAGCTGTTTTTT	CASTPRGAGELFF
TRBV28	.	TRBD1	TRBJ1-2	TGTGCCAGCAGGCCCGGGACAGACTATGGCTACACCTTC	CASRPGTDYGYTF
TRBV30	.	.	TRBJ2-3	TGTGCCTGGAGTGTTGCGGGCCCAGATACGCAGTATTTT	CAWSVAGPDTQYF
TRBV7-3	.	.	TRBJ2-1	TGTGCCAGCAGCGCCGGGGGACAGACCAATGAGCAGTTCTTC	CASSAGGQTNEQFF
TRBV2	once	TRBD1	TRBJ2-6	TGTGCCAGCAGTTTGCGACAGGGTGCTGGGGCCAACGTCCTGACTTTC	CASSLRQGAGANVLTF
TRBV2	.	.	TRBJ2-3	TGTGCCAGCAGCGGAACTACCTTGGGTACGCAGTATTTT	CASSGTTLGTQYF
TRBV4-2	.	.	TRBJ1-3	TGTGCCAGCAGCCGAATCGCAGGGTTCAACACCATATATTTT	CASSRIAGFNTIYF
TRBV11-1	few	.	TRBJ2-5	TGTGCCAGCAGACCCGACACGGATTCCTTGGGGACCCAGTACTTC	CASRPDTDSLGTQYF
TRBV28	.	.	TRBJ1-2	TGTGCCAGCAGTTCATCCCCTATTAACTATGGCTACACCTTC	CASSSSPINYGYTF
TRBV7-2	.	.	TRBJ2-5	TGTGCCAGCAGCTTAGATGGAGGAGAGACAGAGACCCAGTACTTC	CASSLDGGETETQYF
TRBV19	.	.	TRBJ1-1	TGTGCCAGTAGTATCAGGCAAACTGAAGCTTTCTTT	CASSIRQTEAFF
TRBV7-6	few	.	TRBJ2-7	TGTGCCAGCTCCTTTTCACAGGGTACCCACGAGCAGTACTTC	CASSFSQGTHEQYF
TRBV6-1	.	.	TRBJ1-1	TGTGCCAGCAGGCGGCAGGCCGACACTGAAGCTTTCTTT	CASRRQADTEAFF
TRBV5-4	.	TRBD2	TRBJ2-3	TGTGCCAGCAGCTTGGGTCGGGGGGGCTCGGGCACAGATACGCAGTATTTT	CASSLGRGGSGTDTQYF
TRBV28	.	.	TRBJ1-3	TGTGCTTCGACCTCCGGGGCAGCTGGAAACACCATATATTTT	CASTSGAAGNTIYF
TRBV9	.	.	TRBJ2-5	TGTGCCAGCAGCGCCCAGGGGGGCAGATCAGGAGAGACCCAGTACTTC	CASSAQGGRSGETQYF